The 27 T cell receptor beta chains below all came from one sample that was sequenced in a study of T cells expressing NK-cell markers. TCRdb reanalyzed the 5' RACE reads, giving one entry per CDR3 protein sequence and no DNA. This sample carries about 370,000 distinct CDR3 sequences, with around 10% going to the ten biggest clones. Sequencing input: blood T cells: a sorted CD56 or NKG2C T cell subset, CD4+ or CD8+ T cells, or bulk PBMC T cells (not recorded which). The receptor set was obtained from a woman aged 45-59 years in good health.

The CDR3 loop is CASSQTGGSDEQFF. The chain carries TRBV11-2 and TRBJ2-1; checking the TCRdb D call of TRBD1 is not possible without DNA. Germline V CDR1 and CDR2: SGHAT, FQNNGV. This CDR3 has 14 residues. Together with reference TRBV11-2 and TRBJ2-1, the CDR3 gives the full variable domain: EAGVAQSPRYKIIEKRQSVAFWCNPISGHATLYWYQQILGQGPKLLIQFQNNGVVDDSQLPKDRFSAERLKGVDSTLKIQPAKLEDSAVYLCASSQTGGSDEQFFGPGTRLTVL.

CDR3 amino acids: CASSYSKGEETQYF. The gene calls are TRBV6-6 and TRBJ2-5; without DNA, the TCRdb call of TRBD1 cannot be checked. The CDR3 covers 14 residues. Germline V gene lookup returns CDR1 MNHNY and CDR2 SVGAGI (reference sequence).

The V gene is TRBV6-1, the J gene TRBJ1-4; TCRdb indicates TRBD1, and absent DNA this call remains unverified. CDR1 MNHNS and CDR2 SASEGT come from the germline V gene. The CDR3 runs 13 residues. The CDR3 is CATLSGQYEKLFF.

The chain employs TRBV5-1 and TRBJ2-1; the D call from TCRdb, TRBD2, cannot be confirmed without DNA. The CDR3 is made up of 14 amino acids. Germline CDR1 is SGHRS and CDR2 is YFSETQ. This CDR3 reads CASSLDGLANEQFF.

The chain recombines TRBV19 with TRBJ2-1; TCRdb indicates TRBD2, and absent DNA this call remains unverified. This CDR3 is 12 amino acids long. The germline CDR1 and CDR2 sequences are LNHDA and SQIVND (reference sequence). CDR3 sequence reads: CATSGRLNEQFF.

J is TRBJ1-2 and V is TRBV20-1. The CDR3 contains 13 residues. The germline gives CDR1 DFQATT, CDR2 SNEGSKA (reference sequence). CDR3: CSARDFGLDGYTF.

This chain uses TRBV3-1 with TRBJ2-3; TCRdb designates TRBD2, a call that cannot be tested without DNA. This CDR3 is 16 amino acids long. CDR1 and CDR2 (germline): LGHDT, YNNKEL (reference sequence). This chain's CDR3 is CASSRLSGRSTDTQYF.

The V and J genes are TRBV9 and TRBJ2-6; absent DNA, TCRdb's TRBD2 call cannot be checked. CDR3 length: 15 residues. The germline CDR1 and CDR2 sequences are SGDLS and YYNGEE. The CDR3 protein is CASSGGTTGANVLTF. The whole variable domain, remainder taken from reference TRBV9 and TRBJ2-6, is DSGVTQTPKHLITATGQRVTLRCSPRSGDLSVYWYQQSLDQGLQFLIQYYNGEERAKGNILERFSAQQFPDLHSELNLSSLELGDSALYFCASSGGTTGANVLTFGAGSRLTVL.

This rearrangement joins TRBV21-1 to TRBJ1-6; the D gene TCRdb calls, TRBD1, cannot be checked with no DNA. TRBV21-1 has pseudogene status. The CDR3 has 13 amino acids. The CDR3 loop reads CASTGRGDSPLHF.

The rearrangement uses TRBV4-1 and TRBJ2-1. The CDR3 sequence is 16 residues long. CDR1 and CDR2 from the germline V gene are MGHRA and YSYEKL. The CDR3 loop is CASSQGSGYGSDEQFF.

This sequence joins TRBV14 and TRBJ2-1; TCRdb reports TRBD1, a call that lacks DNA to check it against. The CDR3 totals 14 residues. Germline V gene lookup returns CDR1 SGHDN and CDR2 FVKESK. CDR3 protein: CASSQLGQGNEQFF.

The gene calls are TRBV5-6 and TRBJ2-3; TCRdb's D call of TRBD1 is untestable without DNA. The CDR3 covers 17 residues. The germline CDR1 and CDR2 sequences are SGHDT and YYEEEE. CDR3 region: CASSYPQGAGDTDTQYF.

This chain links TRBV18 with TRBJ2-4. CDR3 length: 13 residues. Germline loops: CDR1 KGHSH, CDR2 LQKENI. The CDR3 spells CASSPGVENIQYF.

The chain links TRBV20-1 to TRBJ2-1; TCRdb selects TRBD2, and the lack of DNA leaves this call unchecked. Germline values: CDR1 DFQATT, CDR2 SNEGSKA (reference sequence). This CDR3 contains 15 residues. The CDR3 spells CSAPPTSGSPNEQFF.

The V and J genes are TRBV12-3 or TRBV12-4 and TRBJ1-2; there is no DNA to check the TCRdb D call of TRBD1. The CDR3 is 14 amino acids. CDR3 loop: CASSSGETSYGYTF.

The chain is built from TRBV7-2 and TRBJ2-7; TCRdb indicates TRBD1, and absent DNA this call remains unverified. Germline values: CDR1 SGHTA, CDR2 FQGNSA. CDR3 length equals 15 residues. The CDR3 is CASSLAMRGPYEQYF.

The chain employs TRBV6-5 and TRBJ2-5; the TRBD1 assignment by TCRdb is unverifiable without DNA. Looked up from germline, CDR1 is MNHEY and CDR2 is SVGAGI. The CDR3 has 14 residues. The CDR3: CASRPGQLGETQYF.

This chain uses TRBV5-6 with TRBJ2-6; the D call of TRBD1 rests on TCRdb alone, since no DNA is present to check it. This CDR3 is 15 amino acids long. Germline V gives CDR1 SGHDT, CDR2 YYEEEE. CDR3 loop: CASNRGGSGANVLTF.

The chain has TRBV5-5 and TRBJ1-1. In germline, CDR1 is SGHKS, CDR2 YYEKEE (reference sequence). This CDR3 spans 13 amino acids. This CDR3 reads CASRYDPRTEAFF.

V gene TRBV12-3 or TRBV12-4 combines with J gene TRBJ2-7; TCRdb returns TRBD2, unconfirmable since there is no DNA. The CDR3 runs 17 residues. Here the CDR3 reads CASSLGSGTLGSYEQYF.

The chain carries TRBV14 and TRBJ2-1; TCRdb names TRBD1, which stays unverified in the absence of DNA. CDR1 and CDR2 from the germline V gene are SGHDN and FVKESK. The CDR3 totals 13 residues. This chain's CDR3 is CASSLKAGTGEFF.

V is TRBV12-3 or TRBV12-4 and J is TRBJ1-2. This CDR3 is 13 amino acids long. CDR3 sequence: CASKLRTAGGYTF.

The V and J genes are TRBV20-1 and TRBJ1-6; TCRdb designates TRBD1, a call that cannot be tested without DNA. CDR3 length equals 17 residues. Germline assignment: CDR1 DFQATT and CDR2 SNEGSKA (reference sequence). CDR3 loop: CSARDTAGGFGSSPLHF.

This CDR3 is CASSLTDYYEQYF. V and J are TRBV4-1 and TRBJ2-7. Germline V gives CDR1 MGHRA, CDR2 YSYEKL. CDR3 size: 13 residues.

The V call is TRBV7-2, the J call TRBJ1-3. The CDR3 is made up of 14 amino acids. The germline V gene encodes CDR1 SGHTA and CDR2 FQGNSA. CDR3: CASSLSTAGNTIYF.

The rearrangement links TRBV3-1 to TRBJ2-7; checking the TCRdb D call of TRBD1 is not possible without DNA. Germline CDR1 reads LGHDT; CDR2 reads YNNKEL (reference sequence). There are 17 residues in the CDR3. CDR3: CASSHRKQGPIPYEQYF.

This sequence joins TRBV11-2 and TRBJ2-3; TCRdb outputs TRBD2, but without DNA this stays unchecked. This CDR3 is built from 17 residues. Germline CDR1 reads SGHAT; CDR2 reads FQNNGV. The CDR3 spells CASSLSGGSRSTDTQYF. Drawing the rest from reference TRBV11-2 and TRBJ2-3, the complete variable domain is EAGVAQSPRYKIIEKRQSVAFWCNPISGHATLYWYQQILGQGPKLLIQFQNNGVVDDSQLPKDRFSAERLKGVDSTLKIQPAKLEDSAVYLCASSLSGGSRSTDTQYFGPGTRLTVL.